These T cell receptor beta chains were read from a single sample in a study of memory CD4+ T cells and cytomegalovirus serostatus. The protocol was immunoSEQ multiplex PCR, while the TCRdb copy is restricted to in-frame clones and leaves out a portion. The sample has approximately 47,000 clones; over 75% are singletons. The sample consisted of memory CD4+ T cells from blood. Receptors originate from an adult in good health and CMV-seronegative. Each CDR3 is given with its conserved first and last residue. A D gene is named only where the DNA matches it firmly. Expanded clones are given a class, and other clones once, few, many or no size at all.

d_call,clone_size,v_call,j_call,cdr3_nt,cdr3_aa
TRBD2,.,TRBV28,TRBJ2-1,TGTGCCAGTACTAGCGGGATTCATGAGCAGTTCTTC,CASTSGIHEQFF
.,few,TRBV7-9,TRBJ1-1,TGTGCCAGCCGTTTTCCTCAGTCGAACACTGAAGCTTTCTTT,CASRFPQSNTEAFF
TRBD1,.,TRBV7-7,TRBJ2-5,TGTGCCAGCAGCCCCTCGGGACAGGGGGAGACCCAGTACTTC,CASSPSGQGETQYF
TRBD1,.,TRBV4-1,TRBJ2-7,TGCGCCAGCAGCCAAGTCCGGGACAGCTCCTACGAGCAGTACTTC,CASSQVRDSSYEQYF
TRBD2,.,TRBV5-1,TRBJ2-7,TGCGCCAGCAGCTTGGGTCTAGCGGGGGGGCCGGTCCACGAGCAGTACTTC,CASSLGLAGGPVHEQYF
.,.,TRBV6-5,TRBJ2-7,TGTGCCAGCAGTTCCCGGGGGCCGAGAGAGCAGTACTTC,CASSSRGPREQYF
.,.,TRBV9,TRBJ2-1,TGTGCCAGCAGCGCGGAACTTTACAATGAGCAGTTCTTC,CASSAELYNEQFF
.,.,TRBV6-6,TRBJ2-1,TGTGCCAGCAGTTACCCAAACAGCGCCAATGAGCAGTTCTTC,CASSYPNSANEQFF
TRBD2,.,TRBV27,TRBJ2-7,TGTGCCAGCAGGGGACTAGCGGGAGGCCGTGAGCAGTACTTC,CASRGLAGGREQYF
.,.,TRBV9,TRBJ1-2,TGTGCCAGCAGCGTAGCTGAGGCTCAGGGCAACTATGGCTACACCTTC,CASSVAEAQGNYGYTF
.,.,TRBV20-1,TRBJ2-5,TGCAGTGGATCTCACCAAGAGACCCAGTACTTC,CSGSHQETQYF
TRBD2,.,TRBV4-1,TRBJ2-3,TGCGCCAGCAGCCATTCCCTCGGGACTAGCGGGAGGTCAGATACGCAGTATTTT,CASSHSLGTSGRSDTQYF
.,.,TRBV27,TRBJ1-1,TGTGCCAGCAGTCCCCTGGGGACCCTTGAAGCTTTCTTT,CASSPLGTLEAFF
.,.,TRBV2,TRBJ2-7,TGTGCCAGCAAGGAGGGGCGGAGCTCGGACGAGCAGTACTTC,CASKEGRSSDEQYF
.,.,TRBV2,TRBJ2-7,TGTGCCAGCAGTGAACGGGCCCCTAGGCCGTACTTC,CASSERAPRPYF
TRBD2,.,TRBV5-4,TRBJ2-7,TGTGCCAGCAGCTTGGCCCCCGCTAGCGGGGCATACGAGCAGTACTTC,CASSLAPASGAYEQYF
.,.,TRBV5-1,TRBJ2-2,TGCGCCAGCAAAAACGGGAACACCGGGGAGCTGTTTTTT,CASKNGNTGELFF
.,.,TRBV7-6,TRBJ1-1,TGTGCCAGCAGCTTAAAACAGGGTGTAAGGGAAGCTTTCTTT,CASSLKQGVREAFF
TRBD1,.,TRBV7-9,TRBJ1-2,TGTGCCAGCAGCTTAGGCCGGGACAGGGGCTATGGCTACACCTTC,CASSLGRDRGYGYTF
.,.,TRBV6-5,TRBJ1-2,TGTGCCAGCGGGTGGATCTATGGCTACACCTTC,CASGWIYGYTF
TRBD1,.,TRBV25-1,TRBJ2-7,TGTGCCAGCAGTGAGACAGGGATAACCTACGAGCAGTACTTC,CASSETGITYEQYF
.,.,TRBV19,TRBJ2-2,TGTGCCAGTAGTATCCCCCCGACAGTGGTAGGGAACACCGGGGAGCTGTTTTTT,CASSIPPTVVGNTGELFF
.,.,TRBV21-1,TRBJ1-2,TGTGCCAGCAGCATCGGTGGCTACACCTTC,CASSIGGYTF
TRBD1,.,TRBV27,TRBJ1-2,TGTGCCAGCAGTTCCCGAGGGGGCGTGAGGGGGTATGGCTACACCTTC,CASSSRGGVRGYGYTF